The 23 T cell receptor beta chains in this list originate from one sample, sequenced in a study of blood T cell repertoires in COVID-19. Libraries were prepared by immunoSEQ multiplex PCR; TCRdb keeps only in-frame clonotypes and omits some of them. The sample carries around 160,000 clones, around 79% recorded once. Source material: PBMCs or T cells enriched from blood (not recorded which). These TCRs come from a man over 45 who had recovered from COVID-19.

The gene calls are TRBV10-3 and TRBJ2-7, with 9 bases matching TRBD1. This CDR3 comprises 15 residues. Trimming took 6 bases from V and 5 from J; bases not matched to a gene: 11. Germline CDR1 is ENHRY and CDR2 is SYGVKD. The CDR3 loop reads CAISPSGTGNDEQYF. CDR3 DNA sequence: TGTGCCATCAGCCCCTCCGGGACAGGGAACGACGAGCAGTACTTC.

This chain joins TRBV4-2 and TRBJ2-2; 10 nucleotides match TRBD1. CDR1 LGHNA and CDR2 YNFKEQ come from the germline V gene. The J segment lost 6 bases and the V segment lost 6 bases, leaving 16 bases of the junction unmatched. The length of the CDR3 is 18 residues. The CDR3 region has the DNA TGTGCCAGCAGGCACGGGACAGGGGACCCTCGGGGTGCCGGGGAGCTGTTTTTT. Residues: CASRHGTGDPRGAGELFF.

The chain carries TRBV27 and TRBJ2-7; no firm D call. The CDR3 totals 15 residues. CDR1 is MNHEY, CDR2 SMNVEV, per germline (reference sequence). V dropped 9 bases and J dropped 3 bases, with 21 bases sitting between them. Here the CDR3 reads CASKPGNSLLYEQYF. For the CDR3, the DNA is TGTGCCAGTAAGCCCGGAAACAGCCTGCTCTACGAGCAGTACTTC.

In nucleotides, the CDR3 is TGTGCCAGCAGTTTGGACAGGTACGAGCAGTACTTC. Translation gives CASSLDRYEQYF. The rearrangement uses TRBV6-5 and TRBJ2-7; 7 positions match TRBD1. CDR3 size: 12 residues. V lost 4 bases and J lost 4; bases outside the gene matches: 1. Looked up from germline, CDR1 is MNHEY and CDR2 is SVGAGI.

This chain uses TRBV7-8 with TRBJ1-2; 8 nucleotides agree with TRBD1. Germline loops: CDR1 SGHVS, CDR2 FQNEAQ. The CDR3 length is 16 residues. With 4 bases clipped from V and 6 bases from J, the junction kept 13 bases outside the gene matches. CDR3 residues: CASSSRRQGIYDGYTF. The DNA for the CDR3 is TGTGCCAGCAGCTCGAGACGACAGGGGATTTACGATGGCTACACCTTC.

The chain links TRBV9 to TRBJ2-2, with D perhaps matching TRBD2 (7 bases). V was pared by 1 base and J by 6 bases, with 16 bases between. Germline V gene lookup returns CDR1 SGDLS and CDR2 YYNGEE. The CDR3 is 16 amino acids. The CDR3 nucleotides read TGTGCCAGCAGCGTATCAGCGGGAACAGGGTCCGGGGAGCTGTTTTTT. This sequence encodes CASSVSAGTGSGELFF.

The chain employs TRBV6-5 and TRBJ2-7; TRBD2 agrees at 7 bases. V lost 0 bases and J lost 3; bases outside the gene matches: 5. CDR1 is MNHEY, CDR2 SVGAGI, per germline. This CDR3 has 15 residues. The CDR3 protein is CASSYSVGGSYEQYF. The CDR3, as DNA: TGTGCCAGCAGTTACTCTGTGGGCGGGAGCTACGAGCAGTACTTC.

The chain is built from TRBV30 and TRBJ2-1, with 8 bases aligning to TRBD1. The trim removed 2 bases at V and 7 bases at J, leaving 7 bases unmatched. Germline V gene data show CDR1 as GTSNPN and CDR2 as SVGIG (reference sequence). The CDR3 covers 14 residues. The CDR3 sequence: CAWSSDRGWNEQFF. In DNA, the CDR3 is TGTGCCTGGAGTTCCGACAGGGGCTGGAATGAGCAGTTCTTC.

The DNA for the CDR3 is TGTGCCACCAGCTCTGACCCCAGCGGGAGTTTAAATGAGCAGTTCTTC. Residues: CATSSDPSGSLNEQFF. The chain links TRBV15 to TRBJ2-1; 8 nucleotides align to TRBD2. The CDR3 length is 16 residues. V lost 5 bases to trimming and J lost 7 bases; unmatched junction nucleotides: 13. CDR1 is LNHNV, CDR2 YYDKDF, per germline (reference sequence).

The genes are TRBV5-1 and TRBJ1-4; possible D gene TRBD1, 5 bases. The V end was cut by 0 bases, the J end by 8 bases, with 17 bases between. This CDR3 comprises 16 residues. The germline CDR1 and CDR2 sequences are SGHRS and YFSETQ. CDR3 nucleotides: TGCGCCAGCAGCTTGGAGGGACGGGTAGCGGGAGAAAAACTGTTTTTT. It yields the protein CASSLEGRVAGEKLFF.

The rearrangement joins TRBV7-3 to TRBJ2-7; 7 positions agree with TRBD1. The germline gives CDR1 SGHTA, CDR2 FQGTGA. The CDR3 runs to 14 residues. V shed 5 bases and J 2 bases; nucleotides not matched to a gene: 6. Here the CDR3 reads CASSARQGPYEQYF. The CDR3 coding sequence is TGTGCCAGCAGCGCAAGACAGGGTCCCTACGAGCAGTACTTC.

This clone has a handful of counts. V is TRBV20-1 and J is TRBJ2-7; 8 positions match TRBD1. CDR1 is DFQATT and CDR2 is SNEGSKA in the germline V gene (reference sequence). The CDR3 has 14 amino acids. V shed 3 bases and J 4 bases; nucleotides not matched to a gene: 8. The CDR3 loop is CSASLAGGRYEQYF. The CDR3 nucleotides are TGCAGTGCTAGTCTGGCAGGGGGCCGGTACGAGCAGTACTTC.

V usage is TRBV27 and J usage is TRBJ1-2; D is perhaps TRBD1 (6 bases). From germline, CDR1 is MNHEY and CDR2 SMNVEV (reference sequence). V lost 0 bases and J lost 1, with 15 bases in between. The CDR3 has 17 amino acids. This CDR3 reads CASSLSIVDSRNYGYTF. The CDR3 DNA follows: TGTGCCAGCAGTTTATCTATCGTGGACAGCCGTAACTATGGCTACACCTTC.

The chain couples TRBV9 to TRBJ1-1; D is undetermined. The germline V gene has CDR1 SGDLS and CDR2 YYNGEE. Trimming removed 1 base at V and 2 bases at J, with 12 bases between. This CDR3 has 15 amino acids. The CDR3 DNA is TGTGCCAGCAGCGTAACTGCTCTGCCCAACACTGAAGCTTTCTTT. Translated, it gives CASSVTALPNTEAFF. The full variable domain, rest sourced from reference TRBV9 and TRBJ1-1, is DSGVTQTPKHLITATGQRVTLRCSPRSGDLSVYWYQQSLDQGLQFLIQYYNGEERAKGNILERFSAQQFPDLHSELNLSSLELGDSALYFCASSVTALPNTEAFFGQGTRLTVV.

The chain uses TRBV5-1 and TRBJ2-7, with D perhaps TRBD1 (5 bases). The V gene lost 2 bases and the J gene lost 6 bases, with 15 bases spanning the gap. Per germline, CDR1 SGHRS and CDR2 YFSETQ. The CDR3 sequence is 14 residues long. The CDR3 nucleotides read TGCGCCAGCAGCTTTGTCAGAAGGGGATTCGAGCAGTACTTC. Its protein is CASSFVRRGFEQYF.

This clone was seen a handful of times. The V gene is TRBV14, the J gene TRBJ1-1; D unresolved. The CDR3 spans 13 residues. The germline CDR1 and CDR2 sequences are SGHDN and FVKESK. V lost 4 bases and J 3 bases, leaving 9 bases between the germline ends. The chain's CDR3 is CASSPPSDTEAFF. The DNA of the CDR3 is TGTGCCAGCAGCCCACCGTCGGACACTGAAGCTTTCTTT.

The table lists this clone with a count of one. The chain uses TRBV3-1 (or the pseudogene TRBV3-2) and TRBJ2-5; perhaps TRBD2 as D (7 bases). The CDR3 has 17 amino acids. Germline V gene sequence: CDR1 LGHDT, CDR2 YNNKEL (reference sequence). V gave up 2 bases and J gave up 4 bases, with 20 bases separating them. The DNA of the CDR3 is TGTGCCAGCAGCCAACCTCTCGGCGGGGGCGCGGGAGAGACCCAGTACTTC. Translation: CASSQPLGGGAGETQYF.

This chain joins TRBV7-3 and TRBJ2-5, with D tentatively TRBD2 (6 bases). This CDR3 is 13 amino acids long. Germline CDR1 SGHTA, CDR2 FQGTGA. V lost 1 base, J lost 5 bases, and 8 bases lay in between. Written as DNA, the CDR3 is TGTGCCAGCAGCTTAATGGGGAGGGAGACCCAGTACTTC. The encoded protein is CASSLMGRETQYF.

This chain uses TRBV19 with TRBJ2-5; 8 bases line up with TRBD1. The CDR3 has 15 amino acids. J gave up 4 bases and V 4 bases, and 8 bases lay outside the gene matches. CDR1 and CDR2 (germline): LNHDA, SQIVND (reference sequence). The CDR3 reads CASSTYRGRGETQYF. CDR3 in DNA: TGTGCCAGTAGTACCTACAGGGGGAGAGGAGAGACCCAGTACTTC.

The genes are TRBV9 and TRBJ1-1; no definite D call. The germline CDR1 and CDR2 sequences are SGDLS and YYNGEE. The CDR3 is 17 amino acids. V lost 0 bases, J lost 4 bases, and 19 bases lay in between. The CDR3 region is CASSVGVGGSGFTEAFF. The DNA of the CDR3 is TGTGCCAGCAGCGTAGGGGTGGGCGGAAGCGGGTTCACTGAAGCTTTCTTT. Full variable domain (missing parts from reference TRBV9 and TRBJ1-1): DSGVTQTPKHLITATGQRVTLRCSPRSGDLSVYWYQQSLDQGLQFLIQYYNGEERAKGNILERFSAQQFPDLHSELNLSSLELGDSALYFCASSVGVGGSGFTEAFFGQGTRLTVV.

The CDR3 reads CASSQDQVQGIFEQYF. As DNA, the CDR3 is TGTGCCAGCAGCCAAGATCAGGTACAGGGGATCTTCGAGCAGTACTTC. The chain combines TRBV3-1 (or the pseudogene TRBV3-2) with TRBJ2-7, with 7 bases aligning to TRBD1. The CDR3 runs 16 residues. J was trimmed by 6 bases and V by 0 bases; bases with no gene match: 11. Germline V lookup: CDR1 LGHDT, CDR2 YNNKEL (reference sequence).

The chain uses TRBV19 and TRBJ2-5; possibly TRBD2 for D (5 bases). Trimming took 8 bases from V and 5 from J, leaving 12 bases between them. The CDR3 covers 12 residues. Germline V gene sequence: CDR1 LNHDA, CDR2 SQIVND (reference sequence). The CDR3: CASGSLAETQYF. DNA for the CDR3: TGTGCCAGTGGATCGCTAGCTGAGACCCAGTACTTC.

CDR3 sequence reads: CASSYIRGQANVLTF. In nucleotides, the CDR3 is TGTGCCAGCAGTTACATCAGGGGGCAAGCCAACGTCCTGACTTTC. This sequence joins TRBV6-5 and TRBJ2-6; 8 bases agree with TRBD1. The CDR3 sequence is 15 residues long. The V segment lost 2 bases and the J segment 7 bases; nucleotides outside the gene matches: 4. Germline V gives CDR1 MNHEY, CDR2 SVGAGI.